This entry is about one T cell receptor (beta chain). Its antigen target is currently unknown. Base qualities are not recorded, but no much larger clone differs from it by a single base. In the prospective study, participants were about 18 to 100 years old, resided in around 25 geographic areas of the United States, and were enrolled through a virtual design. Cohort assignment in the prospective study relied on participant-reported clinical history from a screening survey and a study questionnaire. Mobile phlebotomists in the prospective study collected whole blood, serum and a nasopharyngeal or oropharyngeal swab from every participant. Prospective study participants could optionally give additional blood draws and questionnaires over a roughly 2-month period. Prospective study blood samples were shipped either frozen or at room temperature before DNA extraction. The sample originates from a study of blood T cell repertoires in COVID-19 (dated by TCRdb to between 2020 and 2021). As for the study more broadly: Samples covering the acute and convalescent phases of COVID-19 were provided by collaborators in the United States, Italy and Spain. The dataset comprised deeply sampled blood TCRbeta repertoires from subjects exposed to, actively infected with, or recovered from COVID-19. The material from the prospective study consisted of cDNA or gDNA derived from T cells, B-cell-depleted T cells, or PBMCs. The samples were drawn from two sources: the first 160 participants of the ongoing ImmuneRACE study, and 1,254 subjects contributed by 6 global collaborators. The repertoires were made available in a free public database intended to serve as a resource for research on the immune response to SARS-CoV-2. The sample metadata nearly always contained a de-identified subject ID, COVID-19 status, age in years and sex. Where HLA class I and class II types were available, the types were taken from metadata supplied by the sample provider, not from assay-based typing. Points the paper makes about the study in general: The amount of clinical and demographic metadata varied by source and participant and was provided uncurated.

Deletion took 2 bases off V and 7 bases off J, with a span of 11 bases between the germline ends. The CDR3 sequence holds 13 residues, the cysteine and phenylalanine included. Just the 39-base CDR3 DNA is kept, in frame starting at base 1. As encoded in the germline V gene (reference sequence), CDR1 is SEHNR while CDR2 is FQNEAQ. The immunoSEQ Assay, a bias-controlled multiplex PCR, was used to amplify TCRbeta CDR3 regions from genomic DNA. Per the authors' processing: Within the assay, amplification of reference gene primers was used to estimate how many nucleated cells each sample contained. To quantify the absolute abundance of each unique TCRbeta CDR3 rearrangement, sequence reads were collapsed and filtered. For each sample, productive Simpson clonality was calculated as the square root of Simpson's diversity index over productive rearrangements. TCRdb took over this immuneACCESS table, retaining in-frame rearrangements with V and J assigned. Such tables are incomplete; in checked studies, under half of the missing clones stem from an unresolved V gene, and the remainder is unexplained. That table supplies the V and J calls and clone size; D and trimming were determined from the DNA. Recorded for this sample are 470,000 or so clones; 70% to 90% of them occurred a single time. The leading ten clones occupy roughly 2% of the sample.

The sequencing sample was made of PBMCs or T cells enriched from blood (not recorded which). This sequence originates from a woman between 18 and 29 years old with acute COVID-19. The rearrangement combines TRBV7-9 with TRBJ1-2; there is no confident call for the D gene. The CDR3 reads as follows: CASSLLQEAGYTF. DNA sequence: TGTGCCAGCAGCTTACTCCAGGAGGCTGGCTACACCTTC.